This TCR beta chain was identified during a study of blood T cell repertoires in COVID-19. Looking at the study overall: From the United States, Italy and Spain came samples of acute and convalescent COVID-19. Nucleic acid was either cDNA or gDNA, and it came from T cells, B-cell-depleted T cells, or PBMCs.

Enrolment of Seattle patients took place during active infection, and they were followed longitudinally. The trim removed 2 bases at V and 6 bases at J, leaving 3 bases unmatched. This CDR3 has 13 residues. From germline, CDR1 is LNHDA and CDR2 SQIVND (reference sequence). As processed by the authors: By means of reference gene primer amplification, nucleated cell counts were estimated. Method: immunoSEQ multiplex PCR; TCRdb's copy keeps in-frame clones and lacks some. V and J calls plus clone size are reproduced from that table; the DNA served to infer D and trimming. The top ten clones hold approximately 5% of a sample with under 250,000 clones, 75% to 85% of them seen once.

This TCR came from a man between 50 and 59 years old with COVID-19, enrolled during active disease. Sequenced sample: peripheral blood. The chain employs TRBV19 and TRBJ1-2; 7 positions agree with TRBD1. The chain's CDR3 is CASSITTGNGYTF. CDR3 bases: TGTGCCAGTAGTATAACGACAGGGAATGGCTACACCTTC.